One and the same sample provided the 17 T cell receptor beta chains below, sequenced in a study of T cells in Graves' hyperthyroidism and ophthalmopathy. TCR beta CDR3 regions were amplified from RNA. HTBI primers drove first-round RT-PCR of the TCR CDR3. TCRdb re-analysed the multiplex PCR reads in MiXCR, keeping a single row per CDR3 protein. The sample holds about 710,000 distinct CDR3 sequences, approximately 16% seen once. Material: blood. The receptors derive from a young man with Graves' hyperthyroidism.

This clonotype occurred a few times. The rearrangement links TRBV12-3 or TRBV12-4 to TRBJ2-3; 8 bases fit TRBD2. This CDR3 region has 16 residues. With 5 bases clipped from V and 6 bases from J, the junction kept 13 bases outside the gene matches. Written as DNA, the CDR3 is TGTGCCAGCAGTCGATTACTAGCGGCCCTCGAGGATACGCAGTATTTT. Translation gives CASSRLLAALEDTQYF.

This clonotype was seen more than once but under ten times. The V and J genes are TRBV20-1 and TRBJ2-3, with D maybe TRBD1 (7 bases). The germline V gene has CDR1 DFQATT and CDR2 SNEGSKA (reference sequence). Trimming left V 3 bases short and J 2 bases short, with 15 bases between. The CDR3 runs 15 residues. Written as DNA, the CDR3 is TGCAGTGCTAGTGGGGGGACAGATAACACAGATACGCAGTATTTT. Encoded protein: CSASGGTDNTDTQYF.

This clonotype was seen a handful of times. The DNA of the CDR3 is TGTGCCAGCACCTCAACCACGGGCCACGAGCAGTACTTC. It encodes CASTSTTGHEQYF. The chain couples TRBV28 to TRBJ2-7, with D unclear. Germline V gene data show CDR1 as MDHEN and CDR2 as SYDVKM. The CDR3 length is 13 residues. V dropped 7 bases and J dropped 5 bases, with 15 bases sitting between them.

This clonotype showed up just a few times. V gene TRBV20-1 combines with J gene TRBJ2-1; D remains unclear. This CDR3 is 12 amino acids long. Germline values: CDR1 DFQATT, CDR2 SNEGSKA (reference sequence). The germline V and J ends were trimmed by 6 bases and 9 bases, with 15 bases remaining between them. The CDR3 loop is CSATALVGEQFF. CDR3 coding DNA: TGCAGTGCCACAGCTCTCGTGGGTGAGCAGTTCTTC.

This clonotype was counted ten times or more. The chain combines TRBV5-1 with TRBJ1-1; no clear D gene. The germline gives CDR1 SGHRS, CDR2 YFSETQ. V gave up 3 bases and J gave up 0 bases, with 9 bases separating them. The CDR3 runs 14 residues. DNA for the CDR3: TGCGCCAGCAGCTCGGACGGTTTGAACACTGAAGCTTTCTTT. This translates into CASSSDGLNTEAFF.

This chain links TRBV2 with TRBJ2-3, with 11 bases fitting TRBD1. Germline assignment: CDR1 SNHLY and CDR2 FYNNEI. J lost 0 bases, V lost 4 bases, and 9 bases had no gene match. There are 18 residues in the CDR3. The CDR3: CASSVRTGGASSTDTQYF. The CDR3, as DNA: TGTGCCAGCAGTGTCCGGACAGGGGGCGCGTCTAGCACAGATACGCAGTATTTT.

This clonotype came up many times. CDR3 DNA sequence: TGTGCCAGCAGTTTAGGGGAGCTAGCGGGGACTAGCACAGATACGCAGTATTTT. Translated: CASSLGELAGTSTDTQYF. The rearrangement joins TRBV28 to TRBJ2-3; TRBD2 matches 9 bases. CDR1 is MDHEN, CDR2 SYDVKM, per germline. The CDR3 covers 18 residues. J was trimmed by 0 bases and V by 2 bases; bases with no gene match: 9.

This clonotype was detected only a few times. The chain uses TRBV5-1 and TRBJ2-1; 13 bases fit TRBD2. Per the germline V gene, CDR1 is SGHRS and CDR2 is YFSETQ. The CDR3 is 16 amino acids. V was pared by 1 base and J by 6 bases, with 4 bases of the junction left unmatched. CDR3 sequence (DNA): TGCGCCAGCAGCTTGTTGACTAGCGGGAGGTTCAATGAGCAGTTCTTC. The encoded protein is CASSLLTSGRFNEQFF.

This clonotype appeared many times. The V gene is TRBV6-1, the J gene TRBJ2-7; D gene ambiguous. The V and J ends lost 6 bases and 2 bases respectively, with 11 bases between them. The V gene's germline CDR1 is MNHNS and CDR2 SASEGT. The CDR3 covers 13 residues. Here the CDR3 DNA reads TGTGCCAGCAGGAAAGGACCGACCTACGAGCAGTACTTC. It encodes CASRKGPTYEQYF.

This clonotype has ten or more counts. This sequence joins TRBV20-1 and TRBJ2-7; 8 bases fit TRBD2. V was clipped by 5 bases and J by 0 bases; unmatched bases: 6. This CDR3 contains 14 residues. The germline V gene encodes CDR1 DFQATT and CDR2 SNEGSKA (reference sequence). CDR3 region: CSAFSGDHSYEQYF. The CDR3 bases are TGCAGTGCTTTTAGCGGGGACCACTCCTACGAGCAGTACTTC.

This clonotype was observed a few times. The junction differs from germline at one of its ends, possibly a read error. The chain employs TRBV6-5 and TRBJ2-5, with a weak D call TRBD2 (5 bases). This CDR3 has 14 amino acids. CDR1 MNHEY and CDR2 SVGAGI come from the germline V gene. CDR3 bases: TGTGCCAGCATTTACGGGCGGGTCCAAGAGACCCAGTACTTC. Protein product: CASIYGRVQETQYF.

This clonotype was picked up many times. The V and J genes are TRBV20-1 and TRBJ2-3, with 8 bases lining up with TRBD2. This CDR3 region has 18 residues. The V gene's germline CDR1 is DFQATT and CDR2 SNEGSKA (reference sequence). V shed 1 base and J 3 bases; nucleotides not matched to a gene: 15. CDR3 loop: CSARGPSGSGRVTDTQYF. The CDR3 nucleotides are TGCAGTGCTAGAGGCCCCTCCGGGAGCGGGAGAGTTACAGATACGCAGTATTTT.

There are many counts of this clonotype. V is TRBV2 and J is TRBJ2-6, with 7 bases identical to TRBD1. V trimming: 5 bases; J trimming: 4 bases; junction bases outside the gene matches: 11. The CDR3 is 17 residues long. Germline values: CDR1 SNHLY, CDR2 FYNNEI. The CDR3 sequence: CASSPSETGTGANVLTF. DNA of the CDR3: TGTGCCAGCAGTCCAAGCGAGACAGGGACCGGGGCCAACGTCCTGACTTTC.

The chain links TRBV6-1 to TRBJ2-1; the D gene is possibly TRBD2 (6 bases). The CDR3 spans 15 residues. The germline V and J ends were trimmed by 6 bases and 2 bases, with 14 bases remaining between them. From germline, CDR1 is MNHNS and CDR2 SASEGT. The CDR3 DNA sequence: TGTGCCAGCAGGAAGGCGGGACTCACCTACAATGAGCAGTTCTTC. Its protein is CASRKAGLTYNEQFF.

This clonotype came up a few times. The V and J genes are TRBV12-3 or TRBV12-4 and TRBJ2-7; 7 nucleotides agree with TRBD1. The CDR3 extends over 14 amino acids. V shed 5 bases and J 1 base; nucleotides not matched to a gene: 5. In DNA, the CDR3 is TGTGCCAGCAGTAAGGACAGGAGATCCTACGAGCAGTACTTC. Its protein product is CASSKDRRSYEQYF.

V is TRBV5-5 and J is TRBJ2-5, with TRBD1 matching 9 bases. Trimming at V came to 4 bases and at J to 3 bases, leaving 13 bases not matched to a gene. This CDR3 region has 17 residues. The germline gives CDR1 SGHKS, CDR2 YYEKEE (reference sequence). DNA of the CDR3: TGTGCCAGCAGCCCCGGGAGACAGGGGGACCGAAAAGAGACCCAGTACTTC. Translating gives CASSPGRQGDRKETQYF.

At least ten counts were recorded for this clonotype. This chain joins TRBV30 and TRBJ2-7; no definite D call. V was pared by 8 bases and J by 2 bases, with 10 bases between. The CDR3 is 11 amino acids. CDR1 is GTSNPN, CDR2 SVGIG, per germline (reference sequence). The CDR3 region is CAGLSTYEQYF. DNA for the CDR3: TGTGCCGGCCTGAGCACCTACGAGCAGTACTTC.